Listed below are T cell receptor beta chains from one sample, sequenced in a study of T-cell reconstitution after alpha-beta-depleted transplantation in children. TCRdb used MiXCR to reprocess the PCR reads, holding one entry per CDR3 protein. The sample has roughly 300,000 distinct CDR3 sequences, roughly 11% seen once. The sequencing here drew on peripheral blood, taken 180 days after TCRalphabeta/CD19-depleted stem cell transplant. Receptor source: a male patient aged 2-9 years who had a stem cell transplant for chronic granulomatous disease, so the T cells may come from the graft donor. The conserved cysteine and the conserved F or W are not part of the CDR3 here. Fields, in order: J gene, V gene, CDR3 length, CDR3 protein.

TRBJ2-3 | TRBV11-2 | 12 | ASSLERGSRGQY
TRBJ2-7 | TRBV20-1 | 11 | SASSERDYEQY
TRBJ2-7 | TRBV5-1 | 11 | ASSLLGYYEQY
TRBJ1-2 | TRBV20-1 | 15 | SARGGRLQQANYGYT
TRBJ2-7 | TRBV12-3/TRBV12-4 | 13 | ASNPGGGAKREQY
TRBJ2-7 | TRBV7-8 | 13 | ASSAQRGVAYEQY
TRBJ1-4 | TRBV6-6 | 10 | ASSFLGEKLF
TRBJ2-1 | TRBV4-3 | 16 | ASSQRWLGQGQYNEQF
TRBJ2-7 | TRBV24-1 | 11 | ATRYGHPHEQY
TRBJ2-1 | TRBV30 | 12 | AWSVLLADNEQF
TRBJ2-3 | TRBV11-2 | 15 | ASSWDRPGQGTDTQY
TRBJ2-5 | TRBV7-2 | 15 | ASSLRTSGGPQETQY
TRBJ2-5 | TRBV28 | 12 | ASSIGSRQETQY
TRBJ2-2 | TRBV21-1 | 13 | ASSKVGTTTGELF
TRBJ2-3 | TRBV29-1 | 8 | SVSGDTQY
TRBJ1-1 | TRBV29-1 | 11 | SVVGGLNTEAF
TRBJ1-5 | TRBV24-1 | 11 | ATSDLGNQPQH
TRBJ2-7 | TRBV7-9 | 13 | ASSLTGGRGDEQY
TRBJ2-7 | TRBV5-1 | 11 | ASSLLRGSEQY
TRBJ2-3 | TRBV18 | 13 | ASSRVGASTDTQY
TRBJ2-2 | TRBV28 | 15 | ASSLFLDSELPGELF
TRBJ1-2 | TRBV5-5 | 12 | ASSLLLSGLWDT
TRBJ2-7 | TRBV15 | 14 | ATSTLPGWEGYEQY
TRBJ2-5 | TRBV12-3/TRBV12-4 | 9 | ASTYQETQY
TRBJ1-1 | TRBV20-1 | 14 | SARAGGEGRHTEAF
TRBJ1-2 | TRBV29-1 | 17 | SVEDRGTGTGLANYGYT
TRBJ2-1 | TRBV28 | 15 | ASSVAGGVSSYNEQF
TRBJ2-5 | TRBV12-3/TRBV12-4 | 13 | ASSLSGGEQETQY
TRBJ2-3 | TRBV6-4 | 11 | ASSRSVTDTQY
TRBJ1-1 | TRBV11-3 | 14 | ASSRTGGVGNTEAF
TRBJ2-3 | TRBV6-2/TRBV6-3 | 11 | ASKRERPDTQY
TRBJ2-1 | TRBV19 | 14 | ASSLGREVSGGEQF
TRBJ2-1 | TRBV28 | 12 | ASSLWDSFNEQF
TRBJ1-2 | TRBV29-1 | 14 | SVAEATGGEAYGYT
TRBJ2-3 | TRBV20-1 | 11 | SAHLALTDTQY
TRBJ2-7 | TRBV11-2 | 13 | ASSLVLAGSYEQY
TRBJ1-2 | TRBV7-2 | 13 | ASSLFRDRNYGYT
TRBJ1-2 | TRBV15 | 13 | ATSRDPQPNYGYT
TRBJ1-2 | TRBV6-1 | 11 | ASNGVGHHGYT
TRBJ2-1 | TRBV7-2 | 13 | ASSSLLAGRGEQF